The 19 T cell receptor beta chains below all came from one sample that was sequenced in a study of control samples from healthy donors and cancer patients. Here immunoSEQ multiplex PCR was the method, and the copy in TCRdb shows in-frame clones only, minus some. Here the sample spans roughly 86,000 clones, about 92% being singletons. The sample taken for sequencing was blood. The source of these receptors is a woman aged 25 to 39 in good health.

The CDR3 region is CASSHGGGSSPLHF. For the CDR3, the DNA is TGTGCCAGCAGCCATGGGGGGGGTTCGTCACCCCTCCACTTT. The chain combines TRBV14 with TRBJ1-6; D perhaps matches TRBD1 (5 bases). CDR3 length: 14 amino acids. Trimming left V 3 bases short and J 10 bases short, with 13 bases between. Per the germline V gene, CDR1 is SGHDN and CDR2 is FVKESK.

The chain has TRBV3-1 (or the pseudogene TRBV3-2) and TRBJ1-6; D may be TRBD1 (6 bases). V shed 4 bases and J shed 12 bases, with 16 bases lying between them. CDR3 size: 14 residues. CDR1 is LGHDT, CDR2 YNNKEL, per germline (reference sequence). The CDR3 region is CASSLGQLGGPLHF. As DNA, the CDR3 is TGTGCCAGCAGCCTAGGACAGTTGGGGGGACCCCTCCACTTT.

The chain combines TRBV6-5 with TRBJ1-5; D unclear. The CDR3 extends over 15 amino acids. Germline V gene sequence: CDR1 MNHEY, CDR2 SVGAGI. Between the trimmed V and J ends, which lost 5 bases and 0 bases, there was a span of 11 bases. CDR3 bases: TGTGCCAGCAGTAAGGACGGATATAGCAATCAGCCCCAGCATTTT. This gives the protein CASSKDGYSNQPQHF.

Only one count was recorded for this clone. V is TRBV6-1 and J is TRBJ1-2, with D unclear. Germline-derived CDR1 and CDR2 are MNHNS and SASEGT. V was shortened by 2 bases and J by 0 bases, with 4 bases between the two germline ends. The CDR3 spans 13 residues. Here the CDR3 reads CASSETTNYGYTF. CDR3 bases: TGTGCCAGCAGTGAAACAACTAACTATGGCTACACCTTC.

The gene calls are TRBV5-6 and TRBJ2-1; a weak D match, TRBD1 (6 bases). Per the germline V gene, CDR1 is SGHDT and CDR2 is YYEEEE. V was cut by 2 bases and J by 8 bases, with 14 bases left in between. This CDR3 is 14 amino acids long. The CDR3 coding sequence is TGTGCCAGCAGCTTCGAACAGGGTGGCTATGAGCAGTTCTTC. As protein: CASSFEQGGYEQFF.

Regarding this clone: Other DNA sequences from this sample encode an identical CDR3 as well. The chain has TRBV7-3 and TRBJ1-1; D gene ambiguous. In germline, CDR1 is SGHTA, CDR2 FQGTGA. The CDR3 loop spans 13 amino acids. Trimming removed 3 bases at V and 0 bases at J, with 5 bases between. The CDR3 reads CASSLMVNTEAFF. The DNA of the CDR3 is TGTGCCAGCAGCTTGATGGTGAACACTGAAGCTTTCTTT.

The rearrangement uses TRBV19 and TRBJ1-2; D remains ambiguous. Looked up from germline, CDR1 is LNHDA and CDR2 is SQIVND (reference sequence). With 3 bases removed from V and 9 bases from J, the gap between germline ends came to 11 bases. The CDR3 has 12 amino acids. This chain's CDR3 is CASSIGGSSYTF. CDR3 DNA sequence: TGTGCCAGTAGTATCGGAGGGTCGAGCTACACCTTC.

The CDR3 nucleotides are TGTGCCAGCAGCCGCCGGGACAGTCCCACGTCGAATCAGCCCCAGCATTTT. This encodes CASSRRDSPTSNQPQHF. The gene calls are TRBV27 and TRBJ1-5, with 7 nucleotides matching TRBD1. J gave up 4 bases and V 6 bases, and 15 bases lay outside the gene matches. The CDR3 runs 17 residues. Germline CDR1 and CDR2: MNHEY and SMNVEV (reference sequence).

The chain employs TRBV30 and TRBJ1-5, with TRBD1 matching over 11 bases. Germline CDR1 reads GTSNPN; CDR2 reads SVGIG (reference sequence). The trim removed 2 bases at V and 2 bases at J, leaving 5 bases unmatched. CDR3 length: 16 residues. The DNA for the CDR3 is TGTGCCTGGAGTCCCCCGGGACAGGGGGGCAATCAGCCCCAGCATTTT. Translation gives CAWSPPGQGGNQPQHF.

CDR3 loop: CASTANTGELFF. The CDR3 DNA sequence: TGTGCCAGCACGGCGAACACCGGGGAGCTGTTTTTT. The genes are TRBV2 and TRBJ2-2, with unresolved D. Trimming removed 7 bases from V and 0 bases from J, with 3 bases in between. In germline, CDR1 is SNHLY, CDR2 FYNNEI. The length of the CDR3 is 12 residues.

The gene calls are TRBV11-1 and TRBJ1-1; 8 bases map to TRBD1. CDR1 and CDR2 (germline): SGHAT, FQDESV (reference sequence). The CDR3 has 15 residues. After removal of 2 bases from V and 4 bases from J, the junction contained 6 bases not matched to a gene. The CDR3 loop reads CASSLIGQGFTEAFF. CDR3 sequence (DNA): TGTGCCAGCAGCTTAATCGGACAGGGCTTCACTGAAGCTTTCTTT.

CDR3 sequence: CASSPDRAENTIYF. The CDR3 DNA reads TGTGCCAGCTCACCGGACAGGGCGGAGAACACCATATATTTT. V usage is TRBV18 and J usage is TRBJ1-3, with 8 bases identical to TRBD1. CDR1 and CDR2 from the germline V gene are KGHSH and LQKENI. Trimming cost V 3 bases and J 7 bases; bases outside gene matches: 5. The CDR3 has 14 residues.

V gene TRBV24-1 combines with J gene TRBJ2-1; 9 positions agree with TRBD1. Looked up from germline, CDR1 is KGHDR and CDR2 is SFDVKD. CDR3 size: 15 residues. The V and J ends lost 0 bases and 6 bases, in that order; junction bases with no gene match: 2. CDR3: CATSDLVTGGNEQFF. The CDR3 nucleotides are TGTGCCACCAGTGATTTGGTGACAGGGGGCAATGAGCAGTTCTTC.

In this sample, this clone turned up a few times. J is TRBJ2-2 and V is TRBV6-4, with D maybe TRBD2 (5 bases). The CDR3 is 14 residues long. V was trimmed by 0 bases and J by 3 bases, leaving 5 bases between them. Germline CDR1 reads MRHNA; CDR2 reads SNTAGT. CDR3 in DNA: TGTGCCAGCAGTGACTCGAGGGACACCGGGGAGCTGTTTTTT. It is translated as CASSDSRDTGELFF.

The chain couples TRBV27 to TRBJ2-4, with D tentatively TRBD1 (6 bases). Germline-derived CDR1 and CDR2 are MNHEY and SMNVEV (reference sequence). Trimming removed 4 bases at V and 1 base at J, with 20 bases between. The CDR3 has 18 residues. For the CDR3, the DNA is TGTGCCAGCAGTTCCTACACAAGGGGGTTATGGGCCAAAAACATTCAGTACTTC. This encodes CASSSYTRGLWAKNIQYF.

The table lists this clone with a count of one. The V and J genes are TRBV2 and TRBJ1-4; D might be TRBD1 (5 bases). This CDR3 comprises 16 residues. V lost 2 bases, J lost 4 bases, and 14 bases lay in between. Germline CDR1 is SNHLY and CDR2 is FYNNEI. The CDR3 protein is CASSESGDGLNEKLFF. Written as DNA, the CDR3 is TGTGCCAGCAGTGAAAGCGGGGACGGGCTTAATGAAAAACTGTTTTTT.

This chain joins TRBV18 and TRBJ1-1, with TRBD1 matching over 9 bases. With V trimmed by 6 bases and J by 6 bases, 5 bases remained unmatched. Germline loops: CDR1 KGHSH, CDR2 LQKENI. This CDR3 region has 13 residues. The CDR3 region is CASSRTGAPEAFF. In nucleotides, the CDR3 is TGTGCCAGCTCGAGGACAGGGGCCCCTGAAGCTTTCTTT.

The chain links TRBV6-5 to TRBJ1-2; D is ambiguous. V lost 0 bases and J lost 2, with 7 bases in between. CDR1 is MNHEY and CDR2 is SVGAGI in the germline V gene. The CDR3 spans 14 residues. The CDR3 loop is CASSYSETNYGYTF. Written as DNA, the CDR3 is TGTGCCAGCAGTTACTCCGAGACAAACTATGGCTACACCTTC.

V gene TRBV7-6 combines with J gene TRBJ2-5, with no clear D. Between the trimmed V and J ends, which lost 4 bases and 3 bases, there was a span of 9 bases. The CDR3 extends over 13 amino acids. Per the germline V gene, CDR1 is SGHVS and CDR2 is FNYEAQ. The CDR3: CASSYGREETQYF. The CDR3 DNA reads TGTGCCAGCAGCTACGGACGGGAAGAGACCCAGTACTTC.